These 13 T cell receptor beta chains were all obtained from the same sample, sequenced in a study of T-cell reconstitution after alpha-beta-depleted transplantation in children. For TCRbeta, the library was prepared with unique molecular identifiers. TCRdb fed the PCR reads into MiXCR, producing one record per CDR3 protein. The table includes roughly 300,000 distinct CDR3 sequences, 10% to 13% detected once. The sample here was PBMCs from the stem cell graft donor, taken from the stem cell graft. All receptors come from a human donor who donated a stem cell graft to a child with acute lymphoblastic leukemia.

The chain is built from TRBV12-3 or TRBV12-4 and TRBJ1-2, with a weak D call TRBD1 (5 bases). This CDR3 contains 13 residues. With 7 bases removed from V and 9 bases from J, the gap between germline ends came to 18 bases. DNA for the CDR3: TGTGCCAGCACCCACTCCCAGGGATTTAGCTACACCTTC. Its protein product is CASTHSQGFSYTF.

This clonotype has just a few counts. The chain joins TRBV15 to TRBJ1-4; 11 positions match TRBD1. The CDR3 spans 13 residues. CDR1 is LNHNV and CDR2 is YYDKDF in the germline V gene (reference sequence). The junction had 2 bases not matched to a gene; V was cut back by 9 bases and J by 5 bases. Written as DNA, the CDR3 is TGTGCCACGAGGACAGGGGGCAATGAAAAACTGTTTTTT. It translates to CATRTGGNEKLFF.

The chain is built from TRBV18 and TRBJ2-5; D unclear. CDR3 length: 14 amino acids. V was shortened by 5 bases and J by 0 bases, with 10 bases between the two germline ends. The germline CDR1 and CDR2 sequences are KGHSH and LQKENI. The CDR3 DNA follows: TGTGCCAGCTCAGATACGGCGAACCAAGAGACCCAGTACTTC. Translated, it gives CASSDTANQETQYF.

V and J are TRBV5-1 and TRBJ2-7; 10 bases are shared with TRBD2. Germline CDR1 and CDR2: SGHRS and YFSETQ. The CDR3 is 16 residues long. V lost 0 bases, J lost 4 bases, and 7 bases stayed unmatched. CDR3 loop: CASSLGTLAGVYEQYF. In nucleotides, the CDR3 is TGCGCCAGCAGCTTGGGAACTCTAGCGGGAGTGTACGAGCAGTACTTC. Full variable domain (missing parts from reference TRBV5-1 and TRBJ2-7): KAGVTQTPRYLIKTRGQQVTLSCSPISGHRSVSWYQQTPGQGLQFLFEYFSETQRNKGNFPGRFSGRQFSNSRSEMNVSTLELGDSALYLCASSLGTLAGVYEQYFGPGTRLTVT.

This clonotype was counted only a few times. The chain joins TRBV7-8 to TRBJ2-3; 10 positions agree with TRBD2. This CDR3 is 16 amino acids long. V shed 4 bases, J shed 5 bases, and the junction held 9 bases outside the gene matches. The germline gives CDR1 SGHVS, CDR2 FQNEAQ. The CDR3 here is CASSSTLAGREDTQYF. In DNA, the CDR3 is TGTGCCAGCAGCTCCACACTAGCGGGAAGGGAAGATACGCAGTATTTT.

This clonotype was detected only a few times. This chain links TRBV13 with TRBJ1-1, with D possibly TRBD1 on 6 matching bases. The CDR3 spans 14 residues. Germline V gene data show CDR1 as PRHDT and CDR2 as FYEKMQ (reference sequence). Trimming shortened V by 5 bases and J by 2 bases, and 12 bases separated the two germline ends. CDR3 sequence (DNA): TGTGCCAGCAGCAACGGACAGTTCAACACTGAAGCTTTCTTT. It specifies CASSNGQFNTEAFF. The entire variable domain, with the rest obtained from reference TRBV13 and TRBJ1-1, is as follows: AAGVIQSPRHLIKEKRETATLKCYPIPRHDTVYWYQQGPGQDPQFLISFYEKMQSDKGSIPDRFSAQQFSDYHSELNMSSLELGDSALYFCASSNGQFNTEAFFGQGTRLTVV.

The sample holds a few counts of this clonotype. This chain links TRBV6-1 with TRBJ1-2; maybe TRBD1 (5 bases). This CDR3 contains 13 residues. The V gene lost 6 bases and the J gene lost 4 bases, with 12 bases spanning the gap. Germline CDR1 MNHNS, CDR2 SASEGT. The CDR3 DNA reads as TGTGCCAGCAGCGCCAGGGACCTCTATGGCTACACCTTC. Its translation: CASSARDLYGYTF.

The chain combines TRBV6-5 with TRBJ2-1; 9 bases are a match to TRBD1. The CDR3 is made up of 15 amino acids. The trim removed 6 bases at V and 4 bases at J, leaving 7 bases unmatched. Germline lookup yields CDR1 MNHEY and CDR2 SVGAGI. In DNA, the CDR3 is TGTGCCAGCAGGATACAGGGGGCCCCTTACAATGAGCAGTTCTTC. This gives the protein CASRIQGAPYNEQFF.

The rearrangement joins TRBV4-1 to TRBJ1-1; 7 bases match TRBD1. The CDR3 runs 15 residues. After removal of 0 bases from V and 11 bases from J, the junction contained 12 bases not matched to a gene. The germline CDR1 and CDR2 sequences are MGHRA and YSYEKL. CDR3 nucleotides: TGCGCCAGCAGCCAAGAGGGGACAGTAGGGGTGGGGGCTTTCTTT. Residues: CASSQEGTVGVGAFF.

This clonotype has ten or more counts. The chain is built from TRBV6-2 or TRBV6-3 and TRBJ2-5; D is ambiguous. V was shortened by 2 bases and J by 4 bases, with 2 bases between the two germline ends. The CDR3 is made up of 11 amino acids. Germline CDR1 is MNHEY and CDR2 is SVGEGT. This CDR3 is CASSYGETQYF. CDR3 DNA sequence: TGTGCCAGCAGTTACGGAGAGACCCAGTACTTC.

The gene calls are TRBV7-2 and TRBJ2-7, with D perhaps TRBD2 (6 bases). V was shortened by 0 bases and J by 3 bases, with 15 bases between the two germline ends. Germline-derived CDR1 and CDR2 are SGHTA and FQGNSA. CDR3 length equals 16 residues. In DNA form, the CDR3 reads TGTGCCAGCAGCTTAGCCCGAGCGGAGGGAGTCTACGAGCAGTACTTC. Residues: CASSLARAEGVYEQYF.

CDR3 bases: TGCAGTGCTAGATCGGACCACAGAGCATCCTACGAGCAGTACTTC. Protein product: CSARSDHRASYEQYF. The chain has TRBV20-1 and TRBJ2-7; D remains unclear. From germline, CDR1 is DFQATT and CDR2 SNEGSKA (reference sequence). V shed 2 bases and J shed 1 base, with 15 bases lying between them. There are 15 residues in the CDR3.

The V call is TRBV10-2, the J call TRBJ1-5; TRBD1 matches at 12 bases. Germline V gives CDR1 WSHSY, CDR2 SAAADI. The CDR3 has 15 residues. V lost 3 bases, J lost 8 bases, and 5 bases stayed unmatched. The CDR3 nucleotides are TGCGCCAGCAGTGATGGGACAGGGGGCGTTGAGCCCCAGCATTTT. It translates to CASSDGTGGVEPQHF.